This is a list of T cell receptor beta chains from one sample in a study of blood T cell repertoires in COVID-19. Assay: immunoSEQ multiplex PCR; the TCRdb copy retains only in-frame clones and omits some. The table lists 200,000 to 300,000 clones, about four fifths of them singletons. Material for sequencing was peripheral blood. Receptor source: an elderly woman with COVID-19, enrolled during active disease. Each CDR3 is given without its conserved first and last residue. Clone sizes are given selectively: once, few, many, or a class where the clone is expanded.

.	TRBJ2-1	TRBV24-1	ATSLTSGRENEQF
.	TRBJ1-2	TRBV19	ASSIEAGGANYGYT
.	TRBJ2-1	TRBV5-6	ASGVRDRNFNEQF
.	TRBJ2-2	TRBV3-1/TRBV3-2	ASRSGGELF
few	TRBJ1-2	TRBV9	ASSVAGGGGYT
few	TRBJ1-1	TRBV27	ASSLWGVNTEAF
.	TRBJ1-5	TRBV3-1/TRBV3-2	ASSQEGAPGVNQPQH
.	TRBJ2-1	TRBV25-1	ASSLTGGNEQF
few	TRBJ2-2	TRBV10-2	ASSEGAGGPSGELF
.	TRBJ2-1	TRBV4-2	ASSDDSSSYNEQF
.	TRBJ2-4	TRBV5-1	ASSLGVGNAKNIQY
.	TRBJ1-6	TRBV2	ASSETQGLSPLH
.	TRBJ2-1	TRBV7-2	ASSLYGGGANEQF
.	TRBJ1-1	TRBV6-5	ASEGAYTEAF
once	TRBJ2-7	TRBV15	ATSGVVSGSYEQY
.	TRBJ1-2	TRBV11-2	ASSLGLNYGYT
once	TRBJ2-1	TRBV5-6	ASSLLLLSGGVYNEQF
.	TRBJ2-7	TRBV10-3	AISEPQGGAPVQQY
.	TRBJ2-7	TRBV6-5	ASGSGGTPFR
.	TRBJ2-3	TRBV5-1	ASSVAAGGDTQY
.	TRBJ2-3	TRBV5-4	ASSLVDRGTDTQY
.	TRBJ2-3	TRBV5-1	ASSLYRGRGPTDTQY
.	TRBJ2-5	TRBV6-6	ASRLQGARETQY
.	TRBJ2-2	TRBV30	AWSPGFGTGELF
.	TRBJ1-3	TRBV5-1	ASSLAGSARGNTIY
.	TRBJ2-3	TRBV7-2	ASAAGREGSDTQY
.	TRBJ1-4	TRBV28	ASRSGRGQGEKLF
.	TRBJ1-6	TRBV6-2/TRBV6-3	ASSYEGLGGSPLH
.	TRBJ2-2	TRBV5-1	ASSFPDLVGTGELF
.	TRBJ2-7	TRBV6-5	ASTGLPGEQY
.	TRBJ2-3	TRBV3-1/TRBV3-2	ASSQHTDTQY
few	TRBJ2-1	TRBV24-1	ATSDKEGFNEQF
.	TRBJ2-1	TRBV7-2	ASSPPEGWNEQF
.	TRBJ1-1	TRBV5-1	ASSLGGTGRTEAF
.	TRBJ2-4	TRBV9	ASSVSSGGQNIQY
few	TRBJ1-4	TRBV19	ASRDRLTNEKLF
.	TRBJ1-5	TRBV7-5	ARSRDRGSPQH
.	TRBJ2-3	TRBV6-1	ASSDPSGRTDTQY
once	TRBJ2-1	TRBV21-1	ASSSGLSYNEQF
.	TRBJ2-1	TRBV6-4	ASSTGLALSYNEQF
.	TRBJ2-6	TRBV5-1	ASRDLGGQGMTGANVLT
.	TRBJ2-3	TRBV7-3	ASSLTSRNRGGYTQY
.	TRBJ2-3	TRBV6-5	ASGRLSASTDTQY
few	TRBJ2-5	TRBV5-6	ASSLISLGGTQY
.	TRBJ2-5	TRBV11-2	ASGELAETQY
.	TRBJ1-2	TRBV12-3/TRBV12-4	ASSLYQSYT
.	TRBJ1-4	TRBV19	ASSLTYSEKLF
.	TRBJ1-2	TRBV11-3	ASSLSQGYGYT
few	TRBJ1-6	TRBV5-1	ASSLEAAGFSPLH
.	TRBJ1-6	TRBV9	ASSVEAGMNSPLH
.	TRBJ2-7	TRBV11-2	ASSRTGLAGEQY
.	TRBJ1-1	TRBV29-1	SVEDWGDNTEAF
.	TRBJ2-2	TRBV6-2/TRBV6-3	ASSLQATGELF
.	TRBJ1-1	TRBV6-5	ASSRTGTGTEAF
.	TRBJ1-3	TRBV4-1	ASSHQPAAGNTIY
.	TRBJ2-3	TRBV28	ASSSSPDTQY
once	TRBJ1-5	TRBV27	ASSPRSGTGDNQPQH
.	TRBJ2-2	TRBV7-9	ASSSRTGNTGELF
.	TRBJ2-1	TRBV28	ASSFDGEQGVLVSGRAWDEQF